Shown below are 9 T cell receptor beta chains from a single sample sequenced in a study of neurological immune-mediated disorders. A single record per CDR3 protein comes from TCRdb applying MiXCR to the 5' RACE reads. Among 65,000 to 80,000 distinct CDR3 sequences, approximately 17% were seen once, and the ten largest hold 15% to 17%. The sequenced sample consisted of PBMCs. These receptors all come from a woman in her thirties or forties in good health.

This clonotype was seen only a few times. The junction departs from the called germline gene at one end, perhaps through a read error. This sequence joins TRBV7-7 and TRBJ2-5, with TRBD2 as a possible D gene (6 bases). Germline CDR1 is SSHAT and CDR2 is FNYEAQ (reference sequence). The CDR3 consists of 13 residues. The CDR3 here is CASSGGGSETQYF. CDR3 nucleotide sequence: TGTGCTAGCAGCGGCGGAGGGTCGGAGACCCAGTACTTC.

This clonotype was picked up many times. This sequence joins TRBV20-1 and TRBJ1-4; 7 nucleotides line up with TRBD1. This CDR3 comprises 16 residues. CDR1 and CDR2 from the germline V gene are DFQATT and SNEGSKA (reference sequence). V gave up 1 base and J gave up 4 bases; unmatched junction bases: 9. The CDR3 loop reads CSARGGSRGFNEKLFF. For the CDR3, the DNA is TGCAGTGCTAGAGGGGGGTCCAGGGGGTTTAATGAAAAACTGTTTTTT.

This clonotype was observed many times. The chain recombines TRBV7-2 with TRBJ2-7, with D perhaps TRBD1 (6 bases). V lost 1 base to trimming and J lost 7 bases, with 11 bases between them. The CDR3 covers 13 residues. Germline V gene lookup returns CDR1 SGHTA and CDR2 FQGNSA. The CDR3 DNA reads as TGTGCCAGCAGCTTAGACAGGGTGGGAGAGCAGTACGTC. Its translation: CASSLDRVGEQYV.

This clonotype was observed at least ten times. The rearrangement joins TRBV12-3 or TRBV12-4 to TRBJ1-1; 7 nucleotides match TRBD1. CDR3 length: 16 residues. Trimming took 5 bases from V and 3 from J; bases not matched to a gene: 12. In DNA form, the CDR3 reads TGTGCCAGCAGTCCGCCGACAGGGAATTCGGACACTGAAGCTTTCTTT. Its translation is CASSPPTGNSDTEAFF.

This clonotype was seen repeatedly, ten times or more. CDR3 bases: TGTGCCAGCAGTGAACTGAGGGACACCGGGGAGCTGTTTTTT. Translating gives CASSELRDTGELFF. V is TRBV2 and J is TRBJ2-2; tentative D call: TRBD2 (5 bases). V was cut by 2 bases and J by 3 bases, with 7 bases left in between. In germline, CDR1 is SNHLY, CDR2 FYNNEI. The CDR3 is made up of 14 amino acids. The whole variable domain, filled in from reference TRBV2 and TRBJ2-2, reads EPEVTQTPSHQVTQMGQEVILRCVPISNHLYFYWYRQILGQKVEFLVSFYNNEISEKSEIFDDQFSVERPDGSNFTLKIRSTKLEDSAMYFCASSELRDTGELFFGEGSRLTVL.

The gene calls are TRBV6-6 and TRBJ2-1; D perhaps matches TRBD1 (5 bases). In germline, CDR1 is MNHNY, CDR2 SVGAGI (reference sequence). The CDR3 spans 16 residues. V dropped 3 bases and J dropped 3 bases, with 15 bases sitting between them. CDR3 in DNA: TGTGCCAGCAGTTATTACGGATCAGGGATCTACAATGAGCAGTTCTTC. Its translation: CASSYYGSGIYNEQFF.

Ten or more counts support this clonotype. This chain connects TRBV29-1 to TRBJ2-7; 9 bases are shared with TRBD1. The germline V gene encodes CDR1 SQVTM and CDR2 ANQGSEA. The CDR3 totals 17 residues. The V and J ends lost 0 bases and 1 base, in that order; junction bases with no gene match: 10. CDR3 region: CSVEEGDRVPGSYEQYF. DNA for the CDR3: TGCAGCGTTGAAGAGGGGGACAGGGTACCCGGATCCTACGAGCAGTACTTC.

This clonotype was seen repeatedly, ten times or more. For the CDR3, the DNA is TGTGCCAGCAGCCCGAGACGGGGTAGGAACACTGAAGCTTTCTTT. Amino acids: CASSPRRGRNTEAFF. This chain uses TRBV7-2 with TRBJ1-1, with D hard to call. This CDR3 has 15 amino acids. V was trimmed by 5 bases and J by 1 base, leaving 14 bases between them. Germline-derived CDR1 and CDR2 are SGHTA and FQGNSA. The full variable domain, with the rest looked up from reference TRBV7-2 and TRBJ1-1, is GAGVSQSPSNKVTEKGKDVELRCDPISGHTALYWYRQSLGQGLEFLIYFQGNSAPDKSGLPSDRFSAERTGGSVSTLTIQRTQQEDSAVYLCASSPRRGRNTEAFFGQGTRLTVV.

The table lists this clonotype with many counts. This chain links TRBV30 with TRBJ2-5; possible D gene TRBD1, 6 bases. V was shortened by 5 bases and J by 5 bases, with 15 bases between the two germline ends. Per the germline V gene, CDR1 is GTSNPN and CDR2 is SVGIG (reference sequence). This CDR3 is built from 13 residues. In DNA, the CDR3 is TGTGCCTGGGTCGGACAGTTCAGGGAGACCCAGTACTTC. Translation: CAWVGQFRETQYF.